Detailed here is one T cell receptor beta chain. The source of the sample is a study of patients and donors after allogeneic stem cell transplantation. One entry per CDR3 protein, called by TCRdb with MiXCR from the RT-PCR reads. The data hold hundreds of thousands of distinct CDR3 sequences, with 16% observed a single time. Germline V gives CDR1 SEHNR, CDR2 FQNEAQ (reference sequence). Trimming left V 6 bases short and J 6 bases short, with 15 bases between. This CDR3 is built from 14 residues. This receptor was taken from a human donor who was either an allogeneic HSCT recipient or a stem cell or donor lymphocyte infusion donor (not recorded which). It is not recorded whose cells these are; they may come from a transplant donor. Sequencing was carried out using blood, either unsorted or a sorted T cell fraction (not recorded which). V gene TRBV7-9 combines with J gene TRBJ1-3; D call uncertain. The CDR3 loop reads CASSPRTTTNTIYF. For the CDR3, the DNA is TGTGCCAGCAGTCCACGGACTACGACAAACACCATATATTTT.